This TCR beta chain came from a study of PD-1 blockade in mismatch repair-deficient tumors. Overall study results and limits: Tumor-resident clones, often undetectable pretreatment in blood, expanded then contracted after pembrolizumab.

A note on this clone: What it binds is not known.

Trimming removed 1 base at V and 1 base at J, with 11 bases between. CDR1 and CDR2 (germline): SGHTA, FQGTGA. This CDR3 has 15 residues. Assay used: immunoSEQ multiplex PCR; TCRdb lists only in-frame clones, some missing. The table shows roughly 130,000 clones, with 88% occurring only once. The material was peripheral blood, obtained approximately 73 weeks after starting pembrolizumab. The V call is TRBV7-3, the J call TRBJ2-7, with D perhaps matching TRBD2 (5 bases). The origin of this receptor is an adult with mismatch repair-deficient cancer. CDR3 amino acids: CASSLSGSSSYEQYF. For the CDR3, the DNA is TGTGCCAGCAGCTTAAGTGGGAGCTCTTCCTACGAGCAGTACTTC.